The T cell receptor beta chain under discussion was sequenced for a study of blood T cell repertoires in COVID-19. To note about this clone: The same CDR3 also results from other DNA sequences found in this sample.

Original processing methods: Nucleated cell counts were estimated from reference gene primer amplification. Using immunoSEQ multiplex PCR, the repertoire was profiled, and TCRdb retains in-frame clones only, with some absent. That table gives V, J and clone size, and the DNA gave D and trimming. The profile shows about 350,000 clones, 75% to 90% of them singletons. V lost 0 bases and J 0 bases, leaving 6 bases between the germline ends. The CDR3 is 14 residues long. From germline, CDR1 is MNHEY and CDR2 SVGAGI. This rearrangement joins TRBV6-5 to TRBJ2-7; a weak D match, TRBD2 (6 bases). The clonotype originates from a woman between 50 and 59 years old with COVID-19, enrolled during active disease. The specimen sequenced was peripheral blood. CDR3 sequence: CASSYSSGSYEQYF. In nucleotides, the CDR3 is TGTGCCAGCAGTTACTCTAGCGGCTCCTACGAGCAGTACTTC.